This entry lists 18 T cell receptor beta chains sequenced from one sample in a study of cytomegalovirus exposure and HLA in healthy donors. TCRdb's table, derived via immunoSEQ multiplex PCR, lists solely in-frame clones and lacks some. The sample lists 300,000 to 450,000 clones; 70% to 90% were seen once. Sequenced: PBMCs. The receptors originated from a woman aged 18-30 years in good health and CMV-seronegative.

The chain carries TRBV11-2 and TRBJ2-1, with TRBD1 as a possible D gene (5 bases). Trimming shortened V by 1 base and J by 2 bases, and 12 bases separated the two germline ends. Germline CDR1 SGHAT, CDR2 FQNNGV. The CDR3 has 16 residues. The DNA for the CDR3 is TGTGCCAGCAGCTTAGGGAAGGGGCCAGCCTACAATGAGCAGTTCTTC. Amino acids: CASSLGKGPAYNEQFF. Together with reference TRBV11-2 and TRBJ2-1, the CDR3 gives the full variable domain: EAGVAQSPRYKIIEKRQSVAFWCNPISGHATLYWYQQILGQGPKLLIQFQNNGVVDDSQLPKDRFSAERLKGVDSTLKIQPAKLEDSAVYLCASSLGKGPAYNEQFFGPGTRLTVL.

The chain has TRBV6-5 and TRBJ2-3, with no clear D. The CDR3 extends over 15 amino acids. V was shortened by 0 bases and J by 6 bases, with 13 bases between the two germline ends. Germline-derived CDR1 and CDR2 are MNHEY and SVGAGI. The CDR3 protein is CASSYSSAHGDTQYF. The CDR3 DNA is TGTGCCAGCAGTTACTCGAGCGCGCACGGGGATACGCAGTATTTT.

Worth noting for this clone: Relative to the germline gene, one junction end is altered; a read error may explain this. The J gene is TRBJ2-1, the V gene TRBV30, with TRBD1 matching over 7 bases. Germline CDR1 reads GTSNPN; CDR2 reads SVGIG (reference sequence). The CDR3 length is 14 residues. The CDR3 region is CAWRRQGSFNEQFF. The CDR3 bases are TGTGCCTGGAGAAGACAGGGTTCCTTCAATGAGCAGTTCTTC.

The V and J genes are TRBV30 and TRBJ2-4; D gene unclear. Germline V gene sequence: CDR1 GTSNPN, CDR2 SVGIG (reference sequence). This CDR3 is built from 15 residues. The V end was cut by 2 bases, the J end by 0 bases, with 11 bases between. CDR3 sequence reads: CAWSTRSLAKNIQYF. The CDR3 DNA reads TGTGCCTGGAGTACCCGGTCCCTAGCCAAAAACATTCAGTACTTC.

The gene calls are TRBV2 and TRBJ1-4; 11 nucleotides agree with TRBD1. The germline V gene has CDR1 SNHLY and CDR2 FYNNEI. The V segment lost 11 bases and the J segment 7 bases; nucleotides outside the gene matches: 6. The CDR3 sequence is 13 residues long. The CDR3 sequence is CAEGTGGGEKLFF. CDR3 DNA sequence: TGTGCCGAAGGGACAGGGGGAGGTGAAAAACTGTTTTTT.

This rearrangement joins TRBV15 to TRBJ1-5; D not resolved. The CDR3 has 15 amino acids. The ends were cut back, 6 bases at V and 0 bases at J, with 12 bases in the middle. Germline values: CDR1 LNHNV, CDR2 YYDKDF (reference sequence). CDR3 in DNA: TGTGCCACCAGTCCTGGCGGCCATAGCAATCAGCCCCAGCATTTT. Its protein product is CATSPGGHSNQPQHF.

The V gene is TRBV9, the J gene TRBJ2-1; 15 positions agree with TRBD2. V was clipped by 4 bases and J by 9 bases; unmatched bases: 5. Looked up from germline, CDR1 is SGDLS and CDR2 is YYNGEE. The CDR3 contains 15 residues. The CDR3 DNA sequence: TGTGCCAGCAGCTCGCGGACTAGCGGGGGGGCTGAGCAGTTCTTC. This translates into CASSSRTSGGAEQFF.

Only a few counts were recorded for this clone. The sample carries other DNA sequences with the same CDR3. The rearrangement links TRBV27 to TRBJ1-2, with unresolved D. The CDR3 is made up of 12 amino acids. The germline V gene encodes CDR1 MNHEY and CDR2 SMNVEV (reference sequence). V was trimmed by 5 bases and J by 3 bases, leaving 7 bases between them. The CDR3: CASSGQDYGYTF. CDR3 DNA: TGTGCCAGCAGTGGTCAGGACTATGGCTACACCTTC.

This clone occurred a few times. The V call is TRBV10-1, the J call TRBJ2-7; TRBD1 matches 8 bases. Trimming took 2 bases from V and 0 from J; bases not matched to a gene: 6. From germline, CDR1 is WNHNN and CDR2 SYGVQD (reference sequence). The CDR3 loop spans 16 amino acids. CDR3 DNA: TGCGCCAGCAGTGAGGCGGTCACAGGGGGCTCCTACGAGCAGTACTTC. It codes for CASSEAVTGGSYEQYF.

The V call is TRBV5-4, the J call TRBJ1-4; a possible D gene is TRBD1 (5 bases). The germline gives CDR1 SGHNT, CDR2 YYREEE (reference sequence). The CDR3 sequence is 15 residues long. Trimming stripped 0 bases from V and 3 bases from J, with 9 bases between. The CDR3 nucleotides are TGTGCCAGCAGCTTGGGGGGCCCACCTAATGAAAAACTGTTTTTT. It is translated as CASSLGGPPNEKLFF.

The rearrangement joins TRBV28 to TRBJ1-2; 9 bases line up with TRBD1. This CDR3 region has 14 residues. V was pared by 5 bases and J by 8 bases, with 9 bases of the junction left unmatched. Looked up from germline, CDR1 is MDHEN and CDR2 is SYDVKM. The CDR3, as DNA: TGTGCCAGCAGTGGGGCCGGGACAGGGAAAGGCTACACCTTC. The encoded protein is CASSGAGTGKGYTF.

The genes are TRBV2 and TRBJ2-1, with TRBD2 matching 8 bases. V was pared by 6 bases and J by 8 bases, with 9 bases of the junction left unmatched. There are 14 residues in the CDR3. Germline CDR1 reads SNHLY; CDR2 reads FYNNEI. In nucleotides, the CDR3 is TGTGCCAGCAGGACGGGAGGGCCGACCCATGAGCAGTTCTTC. Amino acid sequence: CASRTGGPTHEQFF.

The rearrangement links TRBV5-1 to TRBJ2-3, with D perhaps matching TRBD2 (7 bases). The length of the CDR3 is 16 residues. Trimming removed 6 bases at V and 6 bases at J, with 23 bases between. Per germline, CDR1 SGHRS and CDR2 YFSETQ. This CDR3 is CASTIDLGGDTDTQYF. CDR3 nucleotide sequence: TGCGCCAGCACCATCGATCTAGGGGGGGATACGGATACGCAGTATTTT.

The chain couples TRBV7-9 to TRBJ1-2, with 7 bases fitting TRBD1. Germline V gene sequence: CDR1 SEHNR, CDR2 FQNEAQ (reference sequence). This CDR3 has 15 residues. V was clipped by 6 bases and J by 0 bases; unmatched bases: 7. CDR3 amino acids: CASRIRDSPNYGYTF. The CDR3 bases are TGTGCCAGCAGGATAAGGGACAGCCCTAACTATGGCTACACCTTC.

The CDR3 DNA reads TGCGCCAGCAGGCCTCTGGACTATAGCTCCTACGAGCAGTACTTC. Its translation is CASRPLDYSSYEQYF. V usage is TRBV5-1 and J usage is TRBJ2-7; a possible D gene is TRBD2 (6 bases). The CDR3 is 15 residues long. The V gene lost 5 bases and the J gene lost 0 bases, with 15 bases spanning the gap. Germline lookup yields CDR1 SGHRS and CDR2 YFSETQ.

J is TRBJ2-7 and V is TRBV4-1, with D unresolved. Germline assignment: CDR1 MGHRA and CDR2 YSYEKL. The CDR3 consists of 13 residues. Trimming shortened V by 0 bases and J by 4 bases, and 7 bases separated the two germline ends. The CDR3 DNA is TGCGCCAGCAGCCAAGATAGCAGATACGAGCAGTACTTC. Amino acids: CASSQDSRYEQYF.

The chain carries TRBV7-9 and TRBJ2-7; TRBD1 agrees at 9 bases. The V gene end was trimmed by 5 bases and the J gene end by 2 bases; junction bases not matched to a gene: 10. Germline V CDR1 and CDR2: SEHNR, FQNEAQ (reference sequence). The CDR3 totals 16 residues. CDR3 bases: TGTGCCAGCAGCCCCCGGGGACAGGGACCCCCCTACGAGCAGTACTTC. This gives the protein CASSPRGQGPPYEQYF.

This chain links TRBV2 with TRBJ2-7, with 7 positions matching TRBD1. Unmatched junction bases numbered 1, after V lost 2 bases and J lost 0 bases. The CDR3 sequence is 14 residues long. CDR1 is SNHLY and CDR2 is FYNNEI in the germline V gene. CDR3 in DNA: TGTGCCAGCAGTGAATGGGACAGCTCCTACGAGCAGTACTTC. Protein sequence: CASSEWDSSYEQYF.